This T cell receptor (beta chain) is from a study of long-term antiretroviral therapy in people with HIV. They ran version v3.0 of the immunoSEQ assay at survey level. The method was immunoSEQ multiplex PCR; TCRdb's version includes in-frame clones alone and lacks a portion of them. The table includes 20,000 or so clones, approximately 78% detected once. The CDR3 totals 16 residues. Trimming removed 3 bases at V and 2 bases at J, with 17 bases between. The germline gives CDR1 SEHNR, CDR2 FQNEAQ (reference sequence). The TCR originated in a woman aged 18-29 years with HIV. The genes are TRBV7-9 and TRBJ2-7; D perhaps matches TRBD2 (5 bases). The starting material was unsorted PBMCs, obtained 0.6 years after starting antiretroviral therapy. CDR3 sequence (DNA): TGTGCCAGCAGCTTGGGCGTTAAGAGGGAAACCTACGAGCAGTACTTC. It encodes CASSLGVKRETYEQYF.